Listed here are 29 T cell receptor beta chains from one sample, sequenced in a study of blood T cell repertoires in COVID-19. Repertoires were generated with immunoSEQ multiplex PCR, while TCRdb's copy carries only in-frame clones and drops some. In the table there are more than 150,000 clones, roughly 84% of which are singletons. Sequenced sample: peripheral blood. The source of these receptors is a man between 18 and 35 years old with active or convalescent COVID-19.

The V and J genes are TRBV5-1 and TRBJ2-5; 9 positions match TRBD2. Germline V gene data show CDR1 as SGHRS and CDR2 as YFSETQ. Trimming removed 0 bases from V and 5 bases from J; junction bases left unmatched: 8. CDR3 length equals 16 residues. This CDR3 is CASSLVLAGLTETQYF. DNA of the CDR3: TGCGCCAGCAGCTTGGTGCTAGCGGGGTTGACGGAGACCCAGTACTTC.

The chain uses TRBV27 and TRBJ2-1; TRBD2 matches 7 bases. This CDR3 is 16 amino acids long. V was clipped by 6 bases and J by 3 bases; unmatched bases: 11. CDR1 is MNHEY and CDR2 is SMNVEV in the germline V gene (reference sequence). CDR3 DNA sequence: TGTGCCAGCAGCTCCTCTGTGGGGGGGTTCTACAATGAGCAGTTCTTC. It encodes CASSSSVGGFYNEQFF.

The chain uses TRBV18 and TRBJ2-7; TRBD1 matches at 8 bases. The CDR3 contains 13 residues. CDR1 and CDR2 from the germline V gene are KGHSH and LQKENI. J was trimmed by 7 bases and V by 3 bases; bases with no gene match: 5. The CDR3 here is CASSPDRAREQYF. CDR3 in DNA: TGTGCCAGCTCACCGGACAGGGCAAGGGAGCAGTACTTC.

V is TRBV5-5 and J is TRBJ1-2; 7 positions agree with TRBD1. V was clipped by 1 base and J by 9 bases; unmatched bases: 15. The CDR3 totals 16 residues. Germline CDR1 is SGHKS and CDR2 is YYEKEE (reference sequence). In nucleotides, the CDR3 is TGTGCCAGCAGCTTGACCCCCAGTCTGACAGGGAGGCGCTACACCTTC. Amino acid sequence: CASSLTPSLTGRRYTF.

This clone was seen just once. Other DNA sequences in this sample translate to the same CDR3. The chain uses TRBV19 and TRBJ1-5, with 7 bases aligning to TRBD1. CDR1 is LNHDA and CDR2 is SQIVND in the germline V gene (reference sequence). The CDR3 runs 15 residues. The ends lost 3 bases at V and 1 base at J; junction bases unmatched: 3. The CDR3 reads CASSILTGSNQPQHF. The CDR3 coding sequence is TGTGCCAGTAGTATTTTGACAGGGAGCAATCAGCCCCAGCATTTT. The whole variable domain, remainder taken from reference TRBV19 and TRBJ1-5, is DGGITQSPKYLFRKEGQNVTLSCEQNLNHDAMYWYRQDPGQGLRLIYYSQIVNDFQKGDIAEGYSVSREKKESFPLTVTSAQKNPTAFYLCASSILTGSNQPQHFGDGTRLSIL.

Here the CDR3 DNA reads TGTGCCAGCAGCTTAGCGTCAACAGTCTCTGGAAACACCATATATTTT. Its protein product is CASSLASTVSGNTIYF. The gene calls are TRBV7-9 and TRBJ1-3; the D is unclear. Trimming took off 0 bases at V and 0 bases at J, with 9 bases between the two ends. The CDR3 totals 16 residues. Germline V gene data show CDR1 as SEHNR and CDR2 as FQNEAQ (reference sequence).

The chain employs TRBV2 and TRBJ1-3, with 8 bases aligning to TRBD1. J lost 6 bases, V lost 6 bases, and 4 bases had no gene match. CDR3 length: 13 amino acids. In germline, CDR1 is SNHLY, CDR2 FYNNEI. DNA of the CDR3: TGTGCCAGCAGGGGGACAGGCTCAAACACCATATATTTT. Translated, it gives CASRGTGSNTIYF.

The rearrangement joins TRBV28 to TRBJ2-7; 7 bases match TRBD2. The CDR3 is made up of 15 amino acids. After removal of 2 bases from V and 3 bases from J, the junction contained 7 bases not matched to a gene. Germline lookup yields CDR1 MDHEN and CDR2 SYDVKM. CDR3: CASSLAGANYYEQYF. The CDR3, as DNA: TGTGCCAGCAGTTTAGCGGGAGCTAATTACTACGAGCAGTACTTC.

In its sample, this clone was seen a few times. The chain links TRBV7-6 to TRBJ2-7, with 10 bases fitting TRBD1. This CDR3 is 14 amino acids long. With V trimmed by 5 bases and J by 4 bases, 5 bases remained unmatched. Germline lookup yields CDR1 SGHVS and CDR2 FNYEAQ. The CDR3 DNA sequence: TGTGCCAGCAGCCCTAGGACAGGGGGATACGAGCAGTACTTC. This translates into CASSPRTGGYEQYF.

The chain joins TRBV9 to TRBJ1-4; TRBD1 is a possible D gene (5 bases). Trimming pared 4 bases from V and 2 bases from J, leaving 15 bases between. Germline values: CDR1 SGDLS, CDR2 YYNGEE. The CDR3 is made up of 16 amino acids. The DNA for the CDR3 is TGTGCCAGCAGCCCCAGTTTCCGGGGGACTAATGAAAAACTGTTTTTT. It yields the protein CASSPSFRGTNEKLFF.

The rearrangement links TRBV4-2 to TRBJ1-2, with TRBD1 as a possible D gene (6 bases). This CDR3 is 14 amino acids long. Trimming removed 0 bases from V and 4 bases from J, with 9 bases in between. Germline assignment: CDR1 LGHNA and CDR2 YNFKEQ. The CDR3 is CASSQDRGGYGYTF. DNA of the CDR3: TGTGCCAGCAGCCAAGATCGAGGGGGCTATGGCTACACCTTC.

CDR3 nucleotide sequence: TGTGCCAGCAGCCTCGGGACACCAAACACTGGCTACACCTTC. Residues: CASSLGTPNTGYTF. This sequence joins TRBV7-6 and TRBJ1-2; a weak D match, TRBD1 (6 bases). Germline V lookup: CDR1 SGHVS, CDR2 FNYEAQ. The CDR3 runs to 14 residues. V lost 5 bases to trimming and J lost 7 bases, with 17 bases between them.

This clone has just one count. V usage is TRBV3-1 (or the pseudogene TRBV3-2) and J usage is TRBJ1-3; the match to TRBD1 covers 9 bases. Trimming took 2 bases from V and 0 from J; bases not matched to a gene: 5. CDR1 and CDR2 (germline): LGHDT, YNNKEL (reference sequence). This CDR3 is built from 17 residues. The CDR3 region has the DNA TGTGCCAGCAGCCAAACCCCGGGACAGGGCTCTGGAAACACCATATATTTT. Its protein product is CASSQTPGQGSGNTIYF.

The J gene is TRBJ2-2, the V gene TRBV2; 9 nucleotides line up with TRBD1. The germline gives CDR1 SNHLY, CDR2 FYNNEI. This CDR3 contains 14 residues. Unmatched junction bases numbered 8, after V lost 8 bases and J lost 7 bases. The CDR3 is CASRVGTGNGELFF. As DNA, the CDR3 is TGTGCCAGCCGGGTCGGGACAGGGAACGGGGAGCTGTTTTTT.

The chain joins TRBV5-1 to TRBJ2-2; D is uncertain. V was cut by 4 bases and J by 5 bases, with 6 bases left in between. Per germline, CDR1 SGHRS and CDR2 YFSETQ. This CDR3 spans 12 amino acids. This chain's CDR3 is CASSPLTGELFF. The CDR3 DNA is TGCGCCAGCAGCCCGTTAACCGGGGAGCTGTTTTTT.

The rearrangement links TRBV4-2 to TRBJ2-3; 8 bases agree with TRBD2. The trim removed 0 bases at V and 1 base at J, leaving 9 bases unmatched. This CDR3 contains 18 residues. CDR1 is LGHNA, CDR2 YNFKEQ, per germline. As DNA, the CDR3 is TGTGCCAGCAGCCAAGATTTGACGGGAGGGGGTGGCACAGATACGCAGTATTTT. Amino acids: CASSQDLTGGGGTDTQYF.

This chain uses TRBV6-5 with TRBJ1-5; D gene uncertain. Germline CDR1 is MNHEY and CDR2 is SVGAGI. This CDR3 comprises 14 residues. Between the trimmed V and J ends, which lost 4 bases and 0 bases, there was a span of 7 bases. Here the CDR3 reads CASSLDYSNQPQHF. CDR3 in DNA: TGTGCCAGCAGTTTAGATTATAGCAATCAGCCCCAGCATTTT.

V and J are TRBV15 and TRBJ1-2; D not certain. V lost 0 bases and J 7 bases, leaving 15 bases between the germline ends. The CDR3 length is 15 residues. Germline V gives CDR1 LNHNV, CDR2 YYDKDF (reference sequence). CDR3: CATSRDEASTFGYTF. The CDR3 DNA is TGTGCCACCAGCAGAGATGAGGCCAGCACCTTTGGCTACACCTTC.

V gene TRBV5-5 combines with J gene TRBJ1-3, with unresolved D. Trimming took off 0 bases at V and 2 bases at J, with 9 bases between the two ends. The germline gives CDR1 SGHKS, CDR2 YYEKEE (reference sequence). The CDR3 contains 15 residues. The CDR3 DNA is TGTGCCAGCAGCTTGGGAATGGGAGCTGGAAACACCATATATTTT. Amino acid sequence: CASSLGMGAGNTIYF.

This chain connects TRBV6-6 to TRBJ2-7; the match to TRBD2 covers 11 bases. CDR3 size: 15 residues. The ends lost 5 bases at V and 4 bases at J; junction bases unmatched: 7. Germline CDR1 MNHNY, CDR2 SVGAGI (reference sequence). In DNA, the CDR3 is TGTGCCAGCAGTCTCGGGGTAGCGGGGGGGTACGAGCAGTACTTC. Its protein product is CASSLGVAGGYEQYF.

The gene calls are TRBV12-3 or TRBV12-4 and TRBJ2-1; 9 bases are a match to TRBD2. The CDR3 totals 13 residues. With V trimmed by 4 bases and J by 5 bases, 0 bases remained unmatched. This chain's CDR3 is CASSSSGDNEQFF. DNA of the CDR3: TGTGCCAGCAGTTCTAGCGGGGACAATGAGCAGTTCTTC.

The chain couples TRBV28 to TRBJ2-5; D possibly corresponds to TRBD1 (5 bases). V lost 2 bases, J lost 2 bases, and 9 bases lay in between. The CDR3 length is 14 residues. Germline V CDR1 and CDR2: MDHEN, SYDVKM. CDR3 sequence: CASSLRGGQETQYF. The CDR3 DNA reads TGTGCCAGCAGTTTAAGGGGTGGGCAAGAGACCCAGTACTTC. Variable domain in full (rest from reference TRBV28 and TRBJ2-5): DVKVTQSSRYLVKRTGEKVFLECVQDMDHENMFWYRQDPGLGLRLIYFSYDVKMKEKGDIPEGYSVSREKKERFSLILESASTNQTSMYLCASSLRGGQETQYFGPGTRLLVL.

This clone was counted a single time. The genes are TRBV29-1 and TRBJ1-4; D call uncertain. V was shortened by 4 bases and J by 0 bases, with 9 bases between the two germline ends. CDR3 length equals 14 residues. From germline, CDR1 is SQVTM and CDR2 ANQGSEA. This CDR3 reads CSVASLSTNEKLFF. In DNA form, the CDR3 reads TGCAGCGTTGCTTCTCTCTCAACTAATGAAAAACTGTTTTTT.

The chain is built from TRBV11-2 and TRBJ2-1; 9 bases map to TRBD2. CDR3 size: 17 residues. Looked up from germline, CDR1 is SGHAT and CDR2 is FQNNGV. Germline trimming cut 5 bases from V and 4 bases from J; bases unmatched to any gene: 12. The CDR3 loop is CASSLGSAGGLYNEQFF. In DNA, the CDR3 is TGTGCCAGCAGCCTTGGGAGCGCGGGGGGGCTTTACAATGAGCAGTTCTTC.

In DNA, the CDR3 is TGTGCCAGCAGCTTCAACCCTAGCGGGAGAGGCTCAGATACGCAGTATTTT. Amino acids: CASSFNPSGRGSDTQYF. The chain employs TRBV7-2 and TRBJ2-3, with 10 bases lining up with TRBD2. The length of the CDR3 is 17 residues. The germline V gene has CDR1 SGHTA and CDR2 FQGNSA. Unmatched junction bases numbered 10, after V lost 3 bases and J lost 4 bases.

This clone occurred a few times. V is TRBV30 and J is TRBJ2-3; D unresolved. There are 14 residues in the CDR3. CDR1 GTSNPN and CDR2 SVGIG come from the germline V gene (reference sequence). The V end lost 3 bases, the J end lost 2 bases, and 12 bases lay between the germline ends. The CDR3: CAWRNRRITDTQYF. The CDR3 DNA follows: TGTGCCTGGAGAAACAGACGGATCACAGATACGCAGTATTTT.

The chain has TRBV2 and TRBJ1-1, with a weak D call TRBD1 (5 bases). Germline V gene data show CDR1 as SNHLY and CDR2 as FYNNEI. CDR3 length: 13 amino acids. The germline V and J ends were trimmed by 6 bases and 4 bases, with 12 bases remaining between them. CDR3 loop: CASSQGRATEAFF. CDR3 DNA sequence: TGTGCCAGCAGCCAGGGTAGGGCCACTGAAGCTTTCTTT.

The rearrangement joins TRBV4-1 to TRBJ2-7; a possible D gene is TRBD1 (6 bases). The CDR3 runs to 14 residues. The germline V gene has CDR1 MGHRA and CDR2 YSYEKL. Trimming took 4 bases from V and 2 from J, leaving 12 bases between them. CDR3 in DNA: TGCGCCAGCAGCCCCTATGGGGGCCCCTACGAGCAGTACTTC. Amino acids: CASSPYGGPYEQYF.

J is TRBJ2-3 and V is TRBV6-5, with 8 bases that match TRBD1. The CDR3 covers 14 residues. V gave up 6 bases and J gave up 3 bases; unmatched junction bases: 5. Germline loops: CDR1 MNHEY, CDR2 SVGAGI. The CDR3 bases are TGTGCCAGCAGGCTCAGGGGGCGTACAGATACGCAGTATTTT. Amino acid sequence: CASRLRGRTDTQYF.